Given below is one T cell receptor (beta chain) in context. These data come from a study of shared clonotypes between healthy human individuals. Germline values: CDR1 SQVTM, CDR2 ANQGSEA. Deletions cut 2 bases from V and 5 bases from J, with 6 bases between. This CDR3 is 11 amino acids long. Some clones are missing from TCRdb's copy, which holds only in-frame ones; the method was immunoSEQ multiplex PCR. The repertoire holds approximately 2.3 million clones, with over 90% as singletons. The genes are TRBV29-1 and TRBJ1-2; D uncertain. Sequenced: naive CD4+ T cells from PBMCs. Subset of the sample: CD45RA+ positively selected. The source is a man aged 18 to 35 in good health. Some clones in this sample may be carry-over from other donors' samples. The CDR3: CSVEHGYGYTF. The DNA of the CDR3 is TGCAGCGTTGAACATGGGTATGGCTACACCTTC.